The subject of this entry is one T cell receptor (beta chain). This clone was seen only a few times. Its antigen target is currently unknown. Base quality data are lacking; no much larger clone is found one base away. This sample is drawn from a study of cytomegalovirus exposure and HLA in healthy donors (dated by TCRdb to 2015 to 2018). Study-level background: According to an earlier analysis of a few hundred of the donors, 150 million to 200 million T cells yielded roughly 110 million unique TCR beta sequences and less than 300 Gb of sequence data. An early release covering 550 to 650 HLA-typed donors comprised around 300 gigabases of sequencing data and approximately 80 million unique TCR sequences. Among the roughly 400 genotyped donors, roughly 80% belonged to the genetic ancestry cluster associated with self-reported Caucasian donors. The study aimed to test whether cataloging public T cell receptors could reveal signatures of past pathogen exposure. The study used immunosequencing to profile the T cell repertoires of 666 subjects and linked those repertoires to cytomegalovirus serostatus. In addition to the first cohort of approximately 650 subjects, a separate validation cohort of over 90 different subjects was used. To predict cytomegalovirus infection status, the study combined high-throughput TCR immunosequencing, statistical association of individual TCRs with disease status, and machine learning. In a later analysis, previously published TCR beta repertoires from some 640 donors were re-analyzed and high-resolution HLA genotyping was added so that TCR occurrence patterns could be studied. Rather than using new phenotypic data, the later analysis identified candidate immune exposures from TCR beta sequences and from how often those sequences occurred across donors. In an earlier analysis of 587 of the donors, high-throughput TCR beta sequencing was used to judge whether each TCR beta V gene segment behaved as functional or pseudogenic. Alongside the repertoire data, information on donor age, sex, ethnicity and CMV serostatus was compiled. A later genetic analysis took genome-wide SNP genotypes for about 65% of the roughly 670 donors and used that subset as a discovery cohort. All discovery cohort repertoires had been generated using a single sequencing platform. Both class I and class II loci were covered by HLA typing, at four-digit resolution. Typing coverage varied by locus: roughly 629-640 donors for A, B, C, DRB1 and DQB1; some 520 for DQA1; over 600 for DPA1; about 450 for DPB1. Roughly five DR-DQ haplotypes were handled as single units for association and clustering, since linkage in the cohort was strong. Among approximately 370 genotyped donors of the cohort, an average of approximately 200,000 unique TCR beta nucleotide sequences was sequenced per donor, of which about 18% were non-productive.

Trimming accounts for 1 base at V and 1 base at J, while the number of junction bases matched to no gene is 7. From the germline V gene, CDR1 is MGHDK and CDR2 is SYGVNS. CDR3 length: 18 amino acids, cysteine to phenylalanine. The DNA shown is the 54-base CDR3, in frame from base 1. In total, roughly 670 healthy bone marrow donors made up the cohort. At the time of sampling, every cohort member was nominally healthy, though immune exposures that went unrecorded were likely present. The donor tested CMV seronegative and was one of the 352 seronegative cohort members. A peripheral blood sample was collected from each donor, and TCR beta sequencing was performed on peripheral blood mononuclear cells. The Qiagen DNeasy Blood Extraction Kit was used to extract genomic DNA from the blood cell samples. The method behind the library was the immunoSEQ multiplex PCR assay. The multiplex PCR relied on a mix of 60 forward primers for TCR Vbeta segments and 13 reverse primers for TCR Jbeta segments. Amplification of the CDR3 region of rearranged TCR beta genes was performed with a multiplex PCR assay on genomic DNA. The amplified TCR beta libraries were sequenced on the Illumina HiSeq System as 87-base-pair reads. The authors processed their data as follows. A later analysis counted tens of millions of unique TCR beta chains across the 640 or so repertoires, and about 10 million of these chains were shared by at least two donors. Raw reads were error-corrected and collapsed into unique sequences with a nearest-neighbor algorithm that merged closely related sequences to remove PCR and sequencing errors. V, D and J gene segments were assigned by aligning CDR3 sequences to IMGT reference sequences. Each retained sequence needed at least a six-nucleotide match to both a V gene segment and a J gene segment. A rearrangement was called productive if the CDR3 had no stop codons and remained in frame with V and J, and every other rearrangement was called non-productive. Following IMGT convention, CDR3 was defined as the stretch from the second conserved V-encoded cysteine to the conserved J-encoded phenylalanine. Sequences without an unambiguous match to a single V gene segment were excluded from the earlier analysis of 500 to 700 of the donors. In an earlier analysis of approximately 500 of the donors, a V segment was called functional when productive rearrangements were above 56.7%, and segregating when the standard deviation between donors exceeded 5%. A statistical classification framework was built for diagnosing cytomegalovirus status from the catalog of TCR beta chain sequences. In a later analysis, TCR nucleotide sequences were compared against IMGT/GENE-DB human TR gene sequences so that V and J genes could be assigned. Using the TCRdist pipeline, a later analysis assigned CDR3 sequences along with most-parsimonious VDJ recombination scenarios. A later analysis defined each TCR beta chain by its CDR3 amino acid sequence plus V-gene family, and excluded reads lacking a unique V-gene family. To address suspected cross-contamination and a sequencing artifact, a later analysis removed around 600 highly shared, low-generation-probability nucleotide sequences. For each public chain, a later analysis derived a clonal expansion index from normalized ranks of inferred template counts within each repertoire. A later analysis computed generation probabilities with a VDJ recombination model fitted to out-of-frame rearrangements, and checked the results against IGoR. A later analysis scored TCR-TCR, TCR-HLA and TCR-CMV co-occurrence with hypergeometric tests, applying a repertoire-size bias correction to TCR pairs. False discovery rates were estimated in a later analysis by permuting HLA or CMV assignments 20 times. In a later analysis, co-occurring TCRs were grouped with DBSCAN, and TCRdist sequence similarity was added when clustering was performed within HLA-allele-positive subsets. Repertoires with fewer than 30,000 or more than 120,000 public chains, plus five repertoires with anomalous nucleotide sharing, were excluded from co-occurrence clustering. TCRdb mirrors the immuneACCESS table, restricted to in-frame sequences. Some clones are absent from its copies; in checked studies, under half trace to an unresolved V gene, and the reason for the others is unknown. The DNA gave D and trimming, while V, J and clone size come from that table. Recorded for this sample are some 140,000 clones; about 69% of them occurred a single time. The ten top clones hold less than 4% of the sample.

Here is what the overall study found, with its caveats: In vitro tests confirmed that a few of the cytomegalovirus-associated TCR beta chains recognize cytomegalovirus antigens. Compared with equally common non-associated chains, HLA-associated TCR beta chains in a later analysis were more clonally expanded and had lower generation probabilities. The study gave a list of 150 to 200 TCR beta chains associated with cytomegalovirus. A later analysis found that TCR association rates varied across HLA loci, with DRB1 alleles showing the most associated TCRs and HLA-C alleles the fewest. Immune exposure information for the cohort was limited to CMV serostatus. The presence/absence analyses assumed that sequencing depth was roughly uniform across donors, and that assumption may not be true. Several of the top co-occurrence clusters appeared to be linked to parvovirus B19, influenza, CMV and Epstein-Barr virus, according to a later analysis. Because HLA typing was missing for some donors at each locus, association tests included only the typed subset. A cluster of highly shared sequence variants was judged likely to represent a technical artifact of the sequencing pipeline. Most TCR sequences were seen in very few donors, while some public TCRs were found in many individuals. According to a later genetic analysis, donors in an Asian-associated ancestry cluster had fewer N-insertions in productive TCRs than the approximately 610-donor mean. The authors suggested that the approach could potentially be extended to other disease states and immunological phenotypes. A later genetic analysis associated a missense DCLRE1C variant with V-gene and J-gene trimming of TCR beta chains, and an independent cohort replicated the association. A further reported finding was that TCR beta sequences accurately predicted the HLA-A and HLA-B alleles for most subjects in the first cohort. Correlated functional status among segregating V segments might reflect linkage disequilibrium, but an unknown experimental factor could not be ruled out. Cytomegalovirus status was reported to be diagnosed by the classifier with high specificity and sensitivity in both the original and validation cohorts. An earlier analysis of 450 to 750 of the donors showed that most TCR beta V segments appeared in productive rearrangements either about 87% or about 30% of the time, which broadly matched IMGT annotations. The 87-base-pair reads could not distinguish some IMGT-functional V segments, including TRBV6-2 and TRBV6-3, so those segments were excluded. In this cohort, only TCR beta chains were sequenced, and detectable features were limited by the absence of alpha or paired-chain data. A later analysis found that most CMV-associated TCR beta chains appeared HLA-restricted, with HLA associations seemingly driven largely by CMV exposure. In a later analysis, 16,951 TCR beta sequences were associated with specific HLA alleles at a false discovery rate of 0.05. The earlier analysis of a few hundred of the donors excluded roughly 17 rarely observed V segments, including chromosome 9 orphons, because counts were too low. Strong co-occurrence of HLA alleles, especially DR and DQ, made assigning TCR associations to individual alleles difficult.

The rearrangement joined TRBV25-1 to TRBJ1-4, with 9 bases in between that match TRBD1. This clonotype was obtained from a man aged 30 to 39 in good health and CMV-seronegative. Sequenced: PBMCs. The nucleotides read TGTGCCAGCAGTGAATCCGGGACAGGGATAATAACTAATGAAAAACTGTTTTTT. This gives the protein CASSESGTGIITNEKLFF.